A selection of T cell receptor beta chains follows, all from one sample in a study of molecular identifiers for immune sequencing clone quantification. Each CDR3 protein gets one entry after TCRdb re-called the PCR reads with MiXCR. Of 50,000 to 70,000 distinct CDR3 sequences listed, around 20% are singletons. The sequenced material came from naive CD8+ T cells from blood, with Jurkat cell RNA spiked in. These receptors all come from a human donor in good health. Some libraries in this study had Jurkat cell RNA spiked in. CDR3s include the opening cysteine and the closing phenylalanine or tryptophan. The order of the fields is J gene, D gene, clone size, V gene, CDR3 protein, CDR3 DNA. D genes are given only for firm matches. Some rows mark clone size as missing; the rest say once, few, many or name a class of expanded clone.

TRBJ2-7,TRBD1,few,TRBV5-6,CASSAGTGGFEQYF,TGTGCCAGCAGCGCTGGGACAGGGGGCTTCGAGCAGTACTTC
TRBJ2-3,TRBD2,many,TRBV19,CASSALLAGEGTDTQYF,TGTGCCAGTAGTGCTCTACTAGCGGGAGAGGGCACAGATACGCAGTATTTT
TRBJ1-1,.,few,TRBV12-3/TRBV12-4,CASRPPIGTEAFF,TGTGCCAGCAGGCCTCCGATTGGTACTGAAGCTTTCTTT
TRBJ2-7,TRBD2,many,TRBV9,CASSVGGTSANEQYF,TGTGCCAGCAGCGTAGGCGGGACTAGCGCTAACGAGCAGTACTTC
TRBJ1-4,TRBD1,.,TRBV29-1,CSVISRGRGEKLLF,TGCAGCGTGATCAGCAGGGGGCGGGGTGAAAAGCTGCTTTTT
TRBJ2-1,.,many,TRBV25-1,CASRTGDEQFF,TGTGCCAGCAGAACTGGCGATGAGCAGTTCTTC
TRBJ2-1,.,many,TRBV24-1,CATSPTPPGAAWFF,TGTGCCACCAGCCCAACACCCCCCGGGGCAGCTTGGTTCTTC
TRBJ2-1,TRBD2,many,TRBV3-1,CASRDLSGSSYNEQFF,TGTGCCAGCAGGGACCTTAGCGGGAGCTCCTACAATGAGCAGTTCTTC
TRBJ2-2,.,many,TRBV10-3,CAITPGAEAVNTGELFF,TGTGCCATCACCCCCGGGGCCGAGGCGGTGAACACCGGGGAGCTGTTTTTT
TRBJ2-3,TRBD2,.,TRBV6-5,CASGSNGGTSDPDTQYF,TGTGCCAGCGGATCCAACGGCGGGACTAGCGATCCAGATACGCAGTATTTT
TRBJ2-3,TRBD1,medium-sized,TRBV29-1,CSVEVLGQTTQYF,TGCAGCGTTGAAGTTCTGGGACAGACTACGCAGTATTTT
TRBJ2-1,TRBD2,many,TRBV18,CASSPRGTSVYNEQFF,TGTGCCAGCTCACCACGGGGGACTAGCGTCTACAATGAGCAGTTCTTC
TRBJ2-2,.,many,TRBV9,CASSESGVASGELFF,TGTGCCAGCAGCGAGTCGGGGGTCGCGTCCGGGGAGCTGTTTTTT
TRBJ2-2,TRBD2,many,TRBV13,CATHEATSGSGELFF,TGTGCCACTCACGAAGCGACTAGCGGCAGCGGGGAGCTGTTTTTT
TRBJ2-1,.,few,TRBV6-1,CASSLRLELYNEQFF,TGTGCCAGCAGTTTACGACTAGAGCTCTACAATGAGCAGTTCTTC
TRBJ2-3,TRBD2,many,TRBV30,CAWSMGAGGPDTQYF,TGTGCCTGGAGTATGGGAGCGGGAGGGCCTGATACGCAGTATTTT
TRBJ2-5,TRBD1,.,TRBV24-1,CAAGDSTGVGYQETQYF,TGTGCCGCCGGTGATAGCACAGGGGTGGGATACCAAGAGACCCAGTACTTC
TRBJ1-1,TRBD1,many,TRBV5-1,CASTWGDRTVLEAFF,TGCGCCAGCACCTGGGGGGACAGAACAGTGCTTGAAGCTTTCTTT
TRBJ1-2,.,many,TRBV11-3,CASSTLQGSYGYTF,TGTGCCAGCAGCACCCTCCAGGGTAGCTATGGCTACACCTTC
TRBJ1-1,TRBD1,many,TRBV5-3,CARSWRTGGRTEAFF,TGTGCCAGAAGCTGGCGAACAGGGGGACGCACTGAAGCTTTCTTT
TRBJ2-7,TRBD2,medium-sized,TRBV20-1,CSARTRSSLVGGPYEQYF,TGCAGTGCTAGGACCCGTTCCTCTTTAGTGGGAGGGCCCTACGAGCAGTACTTC
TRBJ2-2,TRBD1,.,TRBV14,CASSRDRRQGVTGELFF,TGTGCCAGCAGCCGAGATCGGCGACAGGGGGTAACCGGGGAGCTGTTTTTT
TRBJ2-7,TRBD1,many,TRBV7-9,CASSAGTGAYEQYF,TGTGCCAGCAGCGCCGGGACAGGAGCCTACGAGCAGTACTTC
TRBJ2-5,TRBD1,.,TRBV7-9,CASSLGAYRGPDQETQYF,TGTGCCAGCAGCTTAGGGGCATACAGGGGGCCTGATCAAGAGACCCAGTACTTC
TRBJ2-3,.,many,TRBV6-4,CASRRGGDTDTQYF,TGTGCCAGCAGGAGGGGGGGCGACACAGATACGCAGTATTTT